The clone carrying this T cell receptor beta chain was observed at least ten times. The data stem from a study of human T cells and chemical hapten exposure. TCRdb reanalysed the 5' RACE reads using MiXCR and keeps one entry per CDR3 protein. The data hold 130,000 or so distinct CDR3 sequences, with over 3.5% observed a single time. Per the germline V gene, CDR1 is SGHDN and CDR2 is FVKESK. Trimming cost V 4 bases and J 3 bases, with 7 bases left between them. The CDR3 totals 13 residues. The total RNA was obtained from whole blood that was not fractionated. The rearrangement joins TRBV14 to TRBJ2-1; no clear D gene. The clonotype comes from a female donor in good health. The CDR3 bases are TGTGCCAGCAGCCCGTCCCTCTACAATGAGCAGTTCTTC. This encodes CASSPSLYNEQFF. Based on the CDR3 plus reference TRBV14 and TRBJ2-1, the full variable domain is EAGVTQFPSHSVIEKGQTVTLRCDPISGHDNLYWYRRVMGKEIKFLLHFVKESKQDESGMPNNRFLAERTGGTYSTLKVQPAELEDSGVYFCASSPSLYNEQFFGPGTRLTVL.